This T cell receptor beta chain emerged from a study of blood T cell repertoires in COVID-19. Study overall: Specimens from acute and convalescent COVID-19 originated in the United States, Italy and Spain. Nucleic acid was either cDNA or gDNA, and it came from T cells, B-cell-depleted T cells, or PBMCs.

As originally analysed: Counts of nucleated cells, estimated from reference gene primer amplification, were obtained. Assay: immunoSEQ multiplex PCR; the TCRdb copy retains only in-frame clones and omits some. V and J calls and clone size are those listed in that table; D and trimming were worked out from the DNA. The sample includes 95,000 to 150,000 clones, about four fifths of them seen just once. V was trimmed by 5 bases and J by 4 bases, leaving 8 bases between them. The CDR3 is 12 amino acids. This clone was seen more than once but under ten times. The sample taken for sequencing was peripheral blood. The chain carries TRBV12-3 or TRBV12-4 and TRBJ1-2, with a tentative D call TRBD1 (5 bases). The TCR comes from a woman of 80 years or more with acute or convalescent COVID-19. The CDR3 spells CASSQGTYGYTF. The DNA of the CDR3 is TGTGCCAGCAGTCAGGGAACCTATGGCTACACCTTC.